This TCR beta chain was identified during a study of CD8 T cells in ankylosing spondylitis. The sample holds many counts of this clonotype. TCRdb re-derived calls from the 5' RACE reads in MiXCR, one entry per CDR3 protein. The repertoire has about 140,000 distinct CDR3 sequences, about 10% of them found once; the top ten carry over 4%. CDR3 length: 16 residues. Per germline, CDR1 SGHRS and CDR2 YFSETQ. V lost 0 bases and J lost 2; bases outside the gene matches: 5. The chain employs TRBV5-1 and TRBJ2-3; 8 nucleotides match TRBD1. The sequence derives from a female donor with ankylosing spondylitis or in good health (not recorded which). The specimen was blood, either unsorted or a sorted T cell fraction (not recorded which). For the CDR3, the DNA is TGCGCCAGCAGCTTGGGTCGGACAGGGCCCACAGATACGCAGTATTTT. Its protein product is CASSLGRTGPTDTQYF.